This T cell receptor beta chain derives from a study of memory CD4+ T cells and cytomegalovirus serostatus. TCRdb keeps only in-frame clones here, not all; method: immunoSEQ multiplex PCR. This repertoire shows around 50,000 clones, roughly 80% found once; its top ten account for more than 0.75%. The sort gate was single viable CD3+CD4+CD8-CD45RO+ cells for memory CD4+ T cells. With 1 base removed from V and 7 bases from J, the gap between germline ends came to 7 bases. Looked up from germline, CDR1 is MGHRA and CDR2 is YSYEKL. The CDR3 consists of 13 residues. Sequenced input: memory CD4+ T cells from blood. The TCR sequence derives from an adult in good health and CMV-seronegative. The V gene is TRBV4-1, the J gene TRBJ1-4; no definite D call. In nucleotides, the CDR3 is TGCGCCAGCAGCCAAGCTCAGGTTGAAAAACTGTTTTTT. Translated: CASSQAQVEKLFF.